A single sample gave rise to the 27 T cell receptor beta chains below, sequenced in a study of CD4 T cells in relation to SARS-CoV-2 and coronaviruses. What these receptors recognize is not known. Unexposed donor CD4+ T cells date from about 2011-2019, before the COVID-19 pandemic. Isolation of CD4+ T cells took place after about 9 days in culture. Method: immunoSEQ multiplex PCR; TCRdb's copy keeps in-frame clones and lacks some. The repertoire holds tens of thousands of clones, with roughly 73% as singletons. Sequencing was performed on CD4+ T cells from PBMCs, cultured in vitro. The receptors were sampled from a human donor in good health.

V usage is TRBV6-5 and J usage is TRBJ1-2; D may be TRBD1 (6 bases). The CDR3 runs 15 residues. Germline CDR1 MNHEY, CDR2 SVGAGI. V lost 2 bases, J lost 4 bases, and 14 bases lay in between. The CDR3 coding sequence is TGTGCCAGCAGTTACCTCGGGGTACAGGGCTATGGCTACACCTTC. This translates into CASSYLGVQGYGYTF.

This clone was found a few times. The chain combines TRBV9 with TRBJ2-2, with D perhaps TRBD1 (5 bases). The germline V and J ends were trimmed by 5 bases and 1 base, with 9 bases remaining between them. The germline V gene encodes CDR1 SGDLS and CDR2 YYNGEE. The CDR3 consists of 14 residues. CDR3 in amino acids: CASSITGNTGELFF. CDR3 DNA sequence: TGTGCCAGCAGTATCACAGGGAACACCGGGGAGCTGTTTTTT.

This clone came up a few times. This sequence joins TRBV4-1 and TRBJ2-7; D uncertain. The germline V gene encodes CDR1 MGHRA and CDR2 YSYEKL. The V and J ends lost 3 bases and 6 bases respectively, with 15 bases between them. The CDR3 is made up of 14 amino acids. CDR3: CASSHPGPPSEQYF. DNA for the CDR3: TGCGCCAGCAGCCACCCGGGCCCCCCGAGCGAGCAGTACTTC.

Points on this clone: A read error may account for a junction end that differs from germline. J is TRBJ2-7 and V is TRBV19, with TRBD1 matching 7 bases. CDR1 and CDR2 (germline): LNHDA, SQIVND (reference sequence). The CDR3 is 13 residues long. The CDR3 protein is CASSPQRGTELDF. The CDR3 DNA follows: TGTGCCAGTAGTCCCCAAAGGGGGACAGAACTTGACTTC.

The rearrangement links TRBV18 to TRBJ2-7; 13 bases align to TRBD2. This CDR3 region has 16 residues. CDR1 and CDR2 from the germline V gene are KGHSH and LQKENI. After removal of 0 bases from V and 4 bases from J, the junction contained 3 bases not matched to a gene. The CDR3 loop is CASSPPGLAGAYEQYF. The CDR3 coding sequence is TGTGCCAGCTCACCACCTGGACTAGCGGGAGCTTACGAGCAGTACTTC.

This sequence joins TRBV18 and TRBJ1-2; the D is unclear. Trimming cost V 2 bases and J 2 bases, with 6 bases left between them. CDR1 and CDR2 from the germline V gene are KGHSH and LQKENI. The CDR3 totals 13 residues. The CDR3 protein is CASSPRENYGYTF. The CDR3 nucleotides are TGTGCCAGCTCACCAAGGGAAAACTATGGCTACACCTTC.

CDR3 sequence (DNA): TGTGCCAGCAGTTACCGGTTGAACACTGAAGCTTTCTTT. This translates into CASSYRLNTEAFF. The chain links TRBV6-6 to TRBJ1-1; D ambiguous. With 2 bases removed from V and 0 bases from J, the gap between germline ends came to 4 bases. Germline values: CDR1 MNHNY, CDR2 SVGAGI (reference sequence). The CDR3 is 13 amino acids.

This rearrangement joins TRBV20-1 to TRBJ2-7; D is possibly TRBD1 or TRBD2 (5 bases each). Per germline, CDR1 DFQATT and CDR2 SNEGSKA (reference sequence). V gave up 3 bases and J gave up 2 bases, with 14 bases separating them. The CDR3 consists of 14 residues. The CDR3 DNA reads TGCAGTGCTAGTATGGGGCGGACTCCCTACGAGCAGTACTTC. Encoded protein: CSASMGRTPYEQYF.

The chain links TRBV19 to TRBJ2-5; 15 bases are a match to TRBD2. In germline, CDR1 is LNHDA, CDR2 SQIVND (reference sequence). The trim removed 0 bases at V and 5 bases at J, leaving 10 bases unmatched. CDR3 length: 19 amino acids. CDR3 residues: CASSIEGPGLAGGRETQYF. Written as DNA, the CDR3 is TGTGCCAGTAGTATAGAGGGGCCGGGACTAGCGGGAGGCAGGGAGACCCAGTACTTC.

The chain uses TRBV2 and TRBJ1-1; 10 bases fit TRBD1. Germline CDR1 is SNHLY and CDR2 is FYNNEI. The CDR3 totals 14 residues. With 6 bases clipped from V and 6 bases from J, the junction kept 7 bases outside the gene matches. The CDR3 coding sequence is TGTGCCAGCAGGTTGACAGGGGGCCTCGCTGAAGCTTTCTTT. Translating gives CASRLTGGLAEAFF.

This chain uses TRBV29-1 with TRBJ2-5; 12 bases are shared with TRBD2. The CDR3 runs 15 residues. Per the germline V gene, CDR1 is SQVTM and CDR2 is ANQGSEA. V dropped 3 bases and J dropped 5; count of bases not matched to a gene: 7. This chain's CDR3 is CSVDVTSGRRETQYF. CDR3 DNA: TGCAGCGTTGATGTAACTAGCGGGAGGAGGGAGACCCAGTACTTC.

This clone came up a few times. This chain joins TRBV19 and TRBJ1-4; 9 bases fit TRBD1. In germline, CDR1 is LNHDA, CDR2 SQIVND (reference sequence). This CDR3 is 14 amino acids long. V was clipped by 7 bases and J by 5 bases; unmatched bases: 5. The CDR3 sequence: CASISGTGNEKLFF. For the CDR3, the DNA is TGTGCCAGTATCTCCGGGACAGGGAATGAAAAACTGTTTTTT.

This sequence joins TRBV5-6 and TRBJ1-1, with 9 bases aligning to TRBD1. With V trimmed by 6 bases and J by 1 base, 10 bases remained unmatched. The germline V gene encodes CDR1 SGHDT and CDR2 YYEEEE. The CDR3 consists of 16 residues. CDR3 DNA: TGTGCCAGCACCCAGGACAGGGGATGGAAGAACACTGAAGCTTTCTTT. It is translated as CASTQDRGWKNTEAFF.

V usage is TRBV14 and J usage is TRBJ2-3, with TRBD2 identical over 7 bases. The CDR3 is made up of 16 amino acids. The ends lost 0 bases at V and 2 bases at J; junction bases unmatched: 5. Germline loops: CDR1 SGHDN, CDR2 FVKESK. The CDR3 protein is CASSQDLAGATDTQYF. CDR3 coding DNA: TGTGCCAGCAGCCAAGATTTAGCGGGTGCCACAGATACGCAGTATTTT.

This sequence joins TRBV29-1 and TRBJ2-7; the D gene could be TRBD1 or TRBD2 (5 bases each). CDR1 SQVTM and CDR2 ANQGSEA come from the germline V gene. The CDR3 is 14 residues long. Trimming stripped 3 bases from V and 0 bases from J, with 12 bases between. CDR3 region: CSVDVGTDSYEQYF. DNA for the CDR3: TGCAGCGTTGATGTCGGGACGGACTCCTACGAGCAGTACTTC.

This chain uses TRBV5-1 with TRBJ1-2, with TRBD1 as a possible D gene (6 bases). Trimming cost V 2 bases and J 8 bases, with 16 bases left between them. Germline loops: CDR1 SGHRS, CDR2 YFSETQ. There are 14 residues in the CDR3. Written as DNA, the CDR3 is TGCGCCAGCAGCTTAGAACAGGGAGTAGGGGGCTACACCTTC. Residues: CASSLEQGVGGYTF.

This chain connects TRBV12-3 or TRBV12-4 to TRBJ2-3, with D uncertain. This CDR3 is 12 amino acids long. V shed 4 bases and J shed 7 bases, with 9 bases lying between them. CDR3 coding DNA: TGTGCCAGCAGTTATCCAGTAAATACGCAGTATTTT. Translation gives CASSYPVNTQYF.

This clone was picked up a small number of times. CDR3 sequence (DNA): TGTGCCAGCAGCACAGGGGTCAATGAGCAGTTCTTC. Protein: CASSTGVNEQFF. This rearrangement joins TRBV2 to TRBJ2-1, with 7 bases fitting TRBD1. Losses at the gene ends were 6 bases for V and 6 bases for J; bases not matched to a gene: 2. CDR3 size: 12 residues. Germline CDR1 and CDR2: SNHLY and FYNNEI.

The chain has TRBV6-2 or TRBV6-3 and TRBJ1-2, with 7 nucleotides matching TRBD1. CDR3 length equals 15 residues. Trimming at V came to 2 bases and at J to 4 bases, leaving 7 bases not matched to a gene. Germline V CDR1 and CDR2: MNHEY, SVGEGT. The CDR3 spells CASSYGTVALYGYTF. For the CDR3, the DNA is TGTGCCAGCAGTTACGGGACAGTCGCCCTCTATGGCTACACCTTC.

This clone was found a few times. This chain connects TRBV9 to TRBJ1-4; D uncertain. V gave up 4 bases and J gave up 0 bases, with 7 bases separating them. CDR1 and CDR2 (germline): SGDLS, YYNGEE. The CDR3 covers 14 residues. CDR3 DNA sequence: TGTGCCAGCAGCCCGGTCACAACTAATGAAAAACTGTTTTTT. This encodes CASSPVTTNEKLFF.

The V call is TRBV5-8, the J call TRBJ1-4, with D perhaps TRBD1 (6 bases). The CDR3 contains 15 residues. The germline V gene encodes CDR1 SGHTS and CDR2 YDEGEE. V lost 0 bases and J lost 3, with 9 bases in between. This CDR3 reads CASSLGGQSNEKLFF. The CDR3 DNA is TGTGCCAGCAGCTTGGGAGGACAGTCTAATGAAAAACTGTTTTTT.

The V gene is TRBV29-1, the J gene TRBJ2-3; 8 bases match TRBD1. Germline CDR1 reads SQVTM; CDR2 reads ANQGSEA. The CDR3 spans 14 residues. V was pared by 2 bases and J by 3 bases, with 4 bases of the junction left unmatched. The CDR3 DNA reads as TGCAGCGTTGAAACAGGGGGTTTTACAGATACGCAGTATTTT. It translates to CSVETGGFTDTQYF.

The chain employs TRBV7-8 and TRBJ1-1; D gene uncertain. The V end was cut by 3 bases, the J end by 1 base, with 9 bases between. The germline gives CDR1 SGHVS, CDR2 FQNEAQ. The CDR3 extends over 14 amino acids. The CDR3 region is CASSFGTQNTEAFF. CDR3 nucleotides: TGTGCCAGCAGCTTTGGCACGCAGAACACTGAAGCTTTCTTT.

CDR3 sequence (DNA): TGCGCCAGCAGCTTGACAGATGGGGCTATGGGCTACACCTTC. It translates to CASSLTDGAMGYTF. The V gene is TRBV5-1, the J gene TRBJ1-2, with D tentatively TRBD1 (5 bases). Germline CDR1 reads SGHRS; CDR2 reads YFSETQ. V lost 1 base and J 8 bases, leaving 15 bases between the germline ends. CDR3 length: 14 amino acids.

In its sample, this clone was seen a few times. V gene TRBV11-2 combines with J gene TRBJ1-2; D possibly corresponds to TRBD1 (5 bases). The CDR3 totals 14 residues. Germline V gives CDR1 SGHAT, CDR2 FQNNGV. V lost 1 base and J lost 6, with 12 bases in between. The CDR3: CASSLGAGWDGYTF. The DNA of the CDR3 is TGTGCCAGCAGCTTAGGTGCAGGGTGGGATGGCTACACCTTC.

The chain links TRBV9 to TRBJ2-3, with 9 bases fitting TRBD2. Losses at the gene ends were 7 bases for V and 0 bases for J; bases not matched to a gene: 9. This CDR3 comprises 16 residues. Per germline, CDR1 SGDLS and CDR2 YYNGEE. In nucleotides, the CDR3 is TGTGCCAGCGCAAGCTCCGGACTAGCGAGCACAGATACGCAGTATTTT. Its translation: CASASSGLASTDTQYF.

This chain links TRBV5-4 with TRBJ1-1; TRBD1 is a possible D gene (5 bases). Trimming removed 0 bases from V and 5 bases from J, with 14 bases in between. Germline-derived CDR1 and CDR2 are SGHNT and YYREEE (reference sequence). CDR3 length: 15 residues. The CDR3 loop is CASSLGGQGRTEAFF. Here the CDR3 DNA reads TGTGCCAGCAGCTTGGGAGGGCAGGGCCGGACTGAAGCTTTCTTT.